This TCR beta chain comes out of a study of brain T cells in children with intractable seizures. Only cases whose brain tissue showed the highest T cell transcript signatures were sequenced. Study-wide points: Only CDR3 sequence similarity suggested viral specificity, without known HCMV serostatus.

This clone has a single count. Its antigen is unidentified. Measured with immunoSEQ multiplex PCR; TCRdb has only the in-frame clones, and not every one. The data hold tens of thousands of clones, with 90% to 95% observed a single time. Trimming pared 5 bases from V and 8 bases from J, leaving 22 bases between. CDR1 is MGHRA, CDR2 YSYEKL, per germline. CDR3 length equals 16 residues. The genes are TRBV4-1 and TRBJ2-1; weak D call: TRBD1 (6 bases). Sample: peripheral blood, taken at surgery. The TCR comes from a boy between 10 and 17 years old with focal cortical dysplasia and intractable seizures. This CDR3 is CASSRIQGLVIYEQFF. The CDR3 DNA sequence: TGCGCCAGCAGCAGAATACAGGGTCTCGTTATCTATGAGCAGTTCTTC.